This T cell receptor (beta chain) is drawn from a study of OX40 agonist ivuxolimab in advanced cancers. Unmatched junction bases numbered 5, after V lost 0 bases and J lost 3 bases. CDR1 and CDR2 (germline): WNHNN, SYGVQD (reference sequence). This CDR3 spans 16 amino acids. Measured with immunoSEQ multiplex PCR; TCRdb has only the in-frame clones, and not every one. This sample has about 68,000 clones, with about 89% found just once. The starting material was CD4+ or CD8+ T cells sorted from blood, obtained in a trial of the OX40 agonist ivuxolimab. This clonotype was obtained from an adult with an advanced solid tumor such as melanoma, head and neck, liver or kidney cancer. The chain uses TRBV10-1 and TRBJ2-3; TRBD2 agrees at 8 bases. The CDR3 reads CASSESMAGGTDTQYF. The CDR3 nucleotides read TGCGCCAGCAGTGAGTCGATGGCGGGAGGTACAGATACGCAGTATTTT.